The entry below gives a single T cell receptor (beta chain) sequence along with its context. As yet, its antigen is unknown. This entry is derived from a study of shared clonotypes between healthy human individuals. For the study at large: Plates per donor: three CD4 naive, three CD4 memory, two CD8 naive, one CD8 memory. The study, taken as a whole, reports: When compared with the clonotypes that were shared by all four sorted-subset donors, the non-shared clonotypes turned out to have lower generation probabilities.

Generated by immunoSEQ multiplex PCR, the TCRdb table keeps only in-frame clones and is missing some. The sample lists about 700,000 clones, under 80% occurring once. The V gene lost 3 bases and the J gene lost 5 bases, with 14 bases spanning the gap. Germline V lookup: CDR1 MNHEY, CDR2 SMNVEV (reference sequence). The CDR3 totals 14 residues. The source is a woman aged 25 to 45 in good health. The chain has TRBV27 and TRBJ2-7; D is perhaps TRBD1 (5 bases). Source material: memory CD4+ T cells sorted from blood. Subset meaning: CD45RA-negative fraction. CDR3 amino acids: CASSFGQGSHEQYF. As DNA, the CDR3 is TGTGCCAGCAGTTTTGGGCAGGGATCCCACGAGCAGTACTTC.